Shown below are 23 T cell receptor beta chains from a single sample sequenced in a study of T cell repertoires in cytomegalovirus infection. TCRdb redid the calling of the reads with MiXCR, one entry per CDR3 protein. The table lists 680,000 or so distinct CDR3 sequences, approximately 34% of them singletons. The sample taken for sequencing was PBMCs. These receptors were obtained from a human donor in good health (CMV status not recorded). Some clones in this sample may be carry-over from other donors' samples.

V usage is TRBV19 and J usage is TRBJ1-2, with 7 bases fitting TRBD1. The V and J ends lost 1 base and 2 bases, in that order; junction bases with no gene match: 19. The CDR3 length is 20 residues. Germline V CDR1 and CDR2: LNHDA, SQIVND (reference sequence). The CDR3 DNA follows: TGTGCCAGTAGTATAGGGGGGCTTCACAGGGGCCGGACCCGGAACTATGGCTACACCTTC. Translating it yields CASSIGGLHRGRTRNYGYTF.

This clonotype was recorded a few times. Germline and junction disagree at one end, which may indicate a read error. The V gene is TRBV7-6, the J gene TRBJ2-3; D uncertain. This CDR3 has 15 residues. From germline, CDR1 is SGHVS and CDR2 FNYEAQ. The CDR3 DNA reads as TGTGCTAGCAGCTTAAACCCAGCGAGCACAGATACGCAGTATTTT. Amino acid sequence: CASSLNPASTDTQYF. Complete variable domain (other parts from reference TRBV7-6 and TRBJ2-3): GAGVSQSPRYKVTKRGQDVALRCDPISGHVSLYWYRQALGQGPEFLTYFNYEAQQDKSGLPNDRFSAERPEGSISTLTIQRTEQRDSAMYRCASSLNPASTDTQYFGPGTRLTVL.

This clonotype was counted many times. V usage is TRBV5-1 and J usage is TRBJ2-6; TRBD1 aligns across 8 bases. This CDR3 is built from 16 residues. Germline values: CDR1 SGHRS, CDR2 YFSETQ. V was clipped by 4 bases and J by 3 bases; unmatched bases: 6. CDR3 sequence (DNA): TGCGCCAGCAGCCCGGACAGGGCGAGTGGGGCCAACGTCCTGACTTTC. Translation gives CASSPDRASGANVLTF.

This clonotype was seen a single time. This sequence joins TRBV12-3 or TRBV12-4 and TRBJ2-7; 7 nucleotides line up with TRBD2. Losses at the gene ends were 1 base for V and 6 bases for J; bases not matched to a gene: 12. The CDR3 covers 16 residues. This chain's CDR3 is CASSLGIGGGPTEQYF. In nucleotides, the CDR3 is TGTGCCAGCAGTTTAGGTATTGGGGGGGGTCCCACCGAGCAGTACTTC.

This rearrangement joins TRBV4-1 to TRBJ2-3; 13 bases agree with TRBD2. The CDR3 totals 18 residues. Trimming at V came to 4 bases and at J to 4 bases, leaving 11 bases not matched to a gene. Germline V gene lookup returns CDR1 MGHRA and CDR2 YSYEKL. CDR3 amino acids: CASSPTTGTSGVSDTQYF. The CDR3 coding sequence is TGCGCCAGCAGCCCTACTACCGGGACTAGCGGGGTATCAGATACGCAGTATTTT.

The chain couples TRBV28 to TRBJ2-5; D is possibly TRBD1 (6 bases). Germline CDR1 reads MDHEN; CDR2 reads SYDVKM. V dropped 7 bases and J dropped 3 bases, with 21 bases sitting between them. The CDR3 runs 16 residues. The CDR3 sequence is CASTDLGAKLKETQYF. DNA of the CDR3: TGTGCCAGCACTGATCTGGGGGCGAAATTAAAAGAGACCCAGTACTTC.

This clonotype was detected only a few times. This rearrangement joins TRBV28 to TRBJ2-5; TRBD2 is a possible D gene (6 bases). Germline V lookup: CDR1 MDHEN, CDR2 SYDVKM. V lost 5 bases to trimming and J lost 5 bases, with 18 bases between them. There are 15 residues in the CDR3. The CDR3 is CASSPPGRYRETQYF. The CDR3 region has the DNA TGTGCCAGCAGTCCCCCAGGGAGGTATCGGGAGACCCAGTACTTC.

The CDR3 region is CASSTRGRNGYTF. CDR3 nucleotide sequence: TGTGCCAGTAGTACCCGCGGAAGGAATGGCTACACCTTC. V and J are TRBV19 and TRBJ1-2, with no clear D. The germline V gene encodes CDR1 LNHDA and CDR2 SQIVND (reference sequence). Trimming removed 4 bases from V and 6 bases from J, with 12 bases in between. The CDR3 has 13 amino acids.

The rearrangement links TRBV19 to TRBJ1-5; D possibly corresponds to TRBD1 (5 bases). Germline V gene data show CDR1 as LNHDA and CDR2 as SQIVND (reference sequence). The CDR3 covers 15 residues. With 11 bases removed from V and 3 bases from J, the gap between germline ends came to 20 bases. CDR3 sequence (DNA): TGTGCCGGCTCCCTGAGGGCAGGGCCCAATCAGCCCCAGCATTTT. This encodes CAGSLRAGPNQPQHF.

As concerns this clonotype: At one end, the junction sequence differs from germline, possibly due to a read error. The chain couples TRBV11-2 to TRBJ2-6; TRBD1 is a possible D gene (5 bases). Germline V gene lookup returns CDR1 SGHAT and CDR2 FQNNGV. This CDR3 region has 17 residues. The CDR3, as DNA: TGTGCCAGCAGTCCTTTATCGACCATCTCTGGGGCCAACGTCCTTACTTTC. Protein: CASSPLSTISGANVLTF.

J is TRBJ2-3 and V is TRBV27; 10 nucleotides line up with TRBD1. V lost 2 bases, J lost 7 bases, and 3 bases stayed unmatched. Per the germline V gene, CDR1 is MNHEY and CDR2 is SMNVEV (reference sequence). This CDR3 has 14 residues. The CDR3 nucleotides are TGTGCCAGCAGTTTAGGGACAGGGGCGAATACGCAGTATTTT. Protein sequence: CASSLGTGANTQYF.

The chain has TRBV19 and TRBJ1-4; the D gene is possibly TRBD1 (5 bases). This CDR3 comprises 13 residues. V lost 3 bases and J 7 bases, leaving 9 bases between the germline ends. Per the germline V gene, CDR1 is LNHDA and CDR2 is SQIVND (reference sequence). This chain's CDR3 is CASSIGTGEKLFF. CDR3 DNA: TGTGCCAGTAGTATCGGGACGGGTGAAAAACTGTTTTTT.

This clonotype was picked up many times. The chain has TRBV7-8 and TRBJ2-7; D possibly matches TRBD1 or TRBD2 (5 bases each). The CDR3 is made up of 14 amino acids. Trimming stripped 3 bases from V and 4 bases from J, with 13 bases between. Germline V CDR1 and CDR2: SGHVS, FQNEAQ. The CDR3 here is CASSFPGTSYEQYF. CDR3 bases: TGTGCCAGCAGCTTCCCCGGGACGTCTTACGAGCAGTACTTC.

The CDR3 DNA reads as TGTGCCAGCAGTGAAGAGGGGGTTCGGGTCACAGATACGCAGTATTTT. Translation gives CASSEEGVRVTDTQYF. The rearrangement joins TRBV2 to TRBJ2-3, with D possibly being TRBD1 (6 bases). The V and J ends lost 1 base and 2 bases respectively, with 13 bases between them. The germline V gene has CDR1 SNHLY and CDR2 FYNNEI. The CDR3 is 16 amino acids. The full variable domain, completed using reference TRBV2 and TRBJ2-3, is EPEVTQTPSHQVTQMGQEVILRCVPISNHLYFYWYRQILGQKVEFLVSFYNNEISEKSEIFDDQFSVERPDGSNFTLKIRSTKLEDSAMYFCASSEEGVRVTDTQYFGPGTRLTVL.

This clonotype was found a few times. This chain connects TRBV7-2 to TRBJ2-1, with D unclear. Trimming pared 10 bases from V and 6 bases from J, leaving 10 bases between. CDR1 is SGHTA, CDR2 FQGNSA, per germline. The CDR3 totals 11 residues. Written as DNA, the CDR3 is TGTGCCATCCGGTGGGTCAATGAGCAGTTCTTC. This encodes CAIRWVNEQFF.

This clonotype was observed at least ten times. The chain employs TRBV7-2 and TRBJ1-5; 11 bases line up with TRBD1. Per the germline V gene, CDR1 is SGHTA and CDR2 is FQGNSA. The CDR3 is 16 residues long. The V and J ends lost 5 bases and 6 bases, in that order; junction bases with no gene match: 9. The CDR3 sequence is CASSTWGQGDTQPQHF. In nucleotides, the CDR3 is TGTGCCAGCAGCACTTGGGGACAGGGGGACACTCAGCCCCAGCATTTT.

V usage is TRBV6-2 or TRBV6-3 and J usage is TRBJ1-6; D might be TRBD1 (6 bases). The CDR3 loop spans 14 amino acids. The germline CDR1 and CDR2 sequences are MNHEY and SVGEGT. Trimming cost V 6 bases and J 8 bases, with 14 bases left between them. CDR3 sequence (DNA): TGTGCCAGCAGCGGACAGAGACCTCATTCACCCCTCCACTTT. Its translation: CASSGQRPHSPLHF.

This clonotype was observed once. For the CDR3, the DNA is TGTGCCAGTAGTATGCGGCAGGGAGTGAACTTTGGGGCCAACGTCCTGACTTTC. It encodes CASSMRQGVNFGANVLTF. This chain connects TRBV19 to TRBJ2-6; possibly TRBD1 or TRBD2 for D (5 bases each). The CDR3 spans 18 residues. V lost 3 bases and J lost 3, with 18 bases in between. Germline CDR1 and CDR2: LNHDA and SQIVND (reference sequence).

J is TRBJ2-5 and V is TRBV25-1; maybe TRBD2 (5 bases). The V gene lost 5 bases and the J gene lost 5 bases, with 9 bases spanning the gap. This CDR3 has 12 residues. The V gene's germline CDR1 is MGHDK and CDR2 SYGVNS. The CDR3 DNA reads TGTGCCAGCAGTTCGGAGGTGGAGACCCAGTACTTC. Translated, it gives CASSSEVETQYF. The variable domain in full, completed from reference TRBV25-1 and TRBJ2-5, reads EADIYQTPRYLVIGTGKKITLECSQTMGHDKMYWYQQDPGMELHLIHYSYGVNSTEKGDLSSESTVSRIRTEHFPLTLESARPSHTSQYLCASSSEVETQYFGPGTRLLVL.

This clonotype was detected many times. This sequence joins TRBV12-3 or TRBV12-4 and TRBJ1-3; possibly TRBD1 for D (5 bases). V lost 1 base and J 6 bases, leaving 13 bases between the germline ends. This CDR3 is built from 15 residues. DNA of the CDR3: TGTGCCAGCAGTTTAGGAATGGACACGGTAAACACCATATATTTT. It translates to CASSLGMDTVNTIYF.

The V call is TRBV7-9, the J call TRBJ2-1, with TRBD2 matching over 13 bases. V dropped 5 bases and J dropped 8; count of bases not matched to a gene: 9. Germline V gives CDR1 SEHNR, CDR2 FQNEAQ (reference sequence). This CDR3 is 16 amino acids long. As DNA, the CDR3 is TGTGCCAGCAGCATTGGACTAGCGGGAGACTTCCATGAGCAGTTCTTC. Its translation is CASSIGLAGDFHEQFF. The whole variable domain, filled in from reference TRBV7-9 and TRBJ2-1, reads DTGVSQNPRHKITKRGQNVTFRCDPISEHNRLYWYRQTLGQGPEFLTYFQNEAQLEKSRLLSDRFSAERPKGSFSTLEIQRTEQGDSAMYLCASSIGLAGDFHEQFFGPGTRLTVL.

As concerns this clonotype: One end of the junction is discordant with germline, which a read error may explain. V is TRBV11-3 and J is TRBJ2-1; D gene ambiguous. The CDR3 is made up of 13 amino acids. The germline V gene encodes CDR1 SGHNT and CDR2 YENEEA. Written as DNA, the CDR3 is TGTGCCAGCAGTTTTGGCTCCCACAATGAGCAGTTCTTC. Residues: CASSFGSHNEQFF.

This clonotype was seen a few times. V usage is TRBV6-2 or TRBV6-3 and J usage is TRBJ2-1; TRBD2 matches 8 bases. Germline V gene lookup returns CDR1 MNHEY and CDR2 SVGEGT. The CDR3 length is 18 residues. The J segment lost 3 bases and the V segment lost 4 bases, leaving 14 bases of the junction unmatched. The CDR3 coding sequence is TGTGCCAGCAGTTTTACTCCGGGGCGGGAGGTCTACTACAATGAGCAGTTCTTC. Encoded protein: CASSFTPGREVYYNEQFF.